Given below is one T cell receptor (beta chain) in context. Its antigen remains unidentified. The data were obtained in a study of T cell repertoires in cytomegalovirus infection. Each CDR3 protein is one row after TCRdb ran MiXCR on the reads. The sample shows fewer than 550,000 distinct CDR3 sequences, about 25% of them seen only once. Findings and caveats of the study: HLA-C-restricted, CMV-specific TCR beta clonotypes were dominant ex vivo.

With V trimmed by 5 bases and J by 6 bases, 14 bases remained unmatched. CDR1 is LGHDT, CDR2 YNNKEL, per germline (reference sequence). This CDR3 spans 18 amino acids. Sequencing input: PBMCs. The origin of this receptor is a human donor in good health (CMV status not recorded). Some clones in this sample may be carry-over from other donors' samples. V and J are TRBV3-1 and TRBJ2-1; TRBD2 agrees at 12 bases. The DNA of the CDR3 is TGTGCCAGCAGCAGACATCTAGCGGGAGGGCCCTTCGGCAATGAGCAGTTCTTC. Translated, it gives CASSRHLAGGPFGNEQFF.